Listed below are T cell receptor beta chains from one sample, sequenced in a study of PD-1 blockade in classical Hodgkin lymphoma. Sequenced by immunoSEQ multiplex PCR; TCRdb stores in-frame clones only, minus some. The sample contains about 51,000 clones, roughly 80% of which appear only once. The sample here was peripheral blood mononuclear cells (PBMCs), taken before the fourth cycle of nivolumab. The receptors were sampled from a human donor with classical Hodgkin lymphoma. Each CDR3 is given with its conserved first and last residue. The D gene is left open where the match is weak. Not all rows give a size; the values are once, few, many and, for expanded clones, a class.

abundance	v_gene	d_gene	j_gene	CDR3aa	CDR3nt
.	TRBV9	TRBD1	TRBJ1-2	CASSAQGAYGYTF	TGTGCCAGCAGCGCACAGGGGGCCTATGGCTACACCTTC
.	TRBV4-3	.	TRBJ1-1	CASSQDLPPNTEAFF	TGCGCCAGCAGCCAAGATCTCCCCCCTAACACTGAAGCTTTCTTT
.	TRBV25-1	.	TRBJ2-2	CASRGPDTGELFF	TGTGCCAGCAGGGGGCCCGACACCGGGGAGCTGTTTTTT
once	TRBV5-4	.	TRBJ1-1	CASSPLNTEAFF	TGTGCCAGCAGCCCACTAAACACTGAAGCTTTCTTT
.	TRBV15	.	TRBJ1-1	CATSRDRQLNTEAFF	TGTGCCACCAGCAGAGATAGACAGCTGAACACTGAAGCTTTCTTT
.	TRBV2	.	TRBJ1-1	CASSVEGNTEAFF	TGTGCCAGCAGTGTCGAGGGGAACACTGAAGCTTTCTTT
.	TRBV5-1	.	TRBJ1-3	CASSLTGTRTAAIYF	TGCGCCAGCAGCTTAACCGGGACAAGGACGGCTGCCATATATTTT
.	TRBV6-5	.	TRBJ1-2	CASSPRDGNYGYTF	TGTGCCAGCAGCCCCCGGGACGGTAACTATGGCTACACCTTC
.	TRBV7-2	.	TRBJ1-1	CASSSPLGTEAFF	TGTGCCAGCAGCTCCCCGCTGGGGACTGAAGCTTTCTTT
.	TRBV7-2	TRBD1	TRBJ1-6	CASSLYPDRGNSPLHF	TGTGCCAGCAGCTTATATCCCGACAGGGGCAATTCACCCCTCCACTTT
.	TRBV7-9	.	TRBJ2-7	CASSLKAPAHEQYF	TGTGCCAGCAGCTTGAAAGCTCCCGCCCACGAGCAGTACTTC
once	TRBV19	.	TRBJ1-3	CASIGAAGNTIYF	TGTGCCAGTATCGGGGCGGCTGGAAACACCATATATTTT
.	TRBV6-6	.	TRBJ1-3	CASSYSNSGNTIYF	TGTGCCAGCAGTTACTCGAACTCTGGAAACACCATATATTTT
.	TRBV30	.	TRBJ1-5	CAWSVYGRSNQPQHF	TGTGCCTGGAGTGTATATGGACGGAGCAATCAGCCCCAGCATTTT
.	TRBV6-5	TRBD1	TRBJ1-1	CASSWTGVSVTEAFF	TGTGCCAGCAGTTGGACAGGGGTATCGGTCACTGAAGCTTTCTTT
.	TRBV19	.	TRBJ2-2	CASSRLGGSSSGELFF	TGTGCCAGTAGTAGGCTCGGGGGTTCCAGCTCCGGGGAGCTGTTTTTT
few	TRBV7-3	.	TRBJ1-1	CASSHGILGTEAFF	TGTGCCAGCAGCCACGGGATTCTCGGGACTGAAGCTTTCTTT
.	TRBV15	TRBD1	TRBJ1-4	CATSREDRLGEKLFF	TGTGCCACCAGCAGAGAGGACAGGTTGGGCGAAAAACTGTTTTTT
.	TRBV2	.	TRBJ2-7	CASSDFRAPEQYF	TGTGCCAGCAGTGATTTCAGGGCACCGGAGCAGTACTTC
few	TRBV27	TRBD1	TRBJ1-4	CASSARTGGDEKLFF	TGTGCCAGCAGTGCGAGGACAGGGGGCGACGAAAAACTGTTTTTT